This T cell receptor (beta chain) was documented in a study of blood T cell repertoires in COVID-19. Across the whole study: T cells, B-cell-depleted T cells, or PBMCs provided the cDNA or gDNA that served as material.

The data were produced by immunoSEQ multiplex PCR, yet TCRdb's version contains in-frame clones alone and is incomplete. The sample records approximately 100,000 clones, approximately 89% being singletons. The germline CDR1 and CDR2 sequences are MDHEN and SYDVKM. This CDR3 is built from 21 residues. On this clone: A read error may produce the germline difference seen at one junction end.

The sequenced sample was peripheral blood. The genes are TRBV28 and TRBJ1-5; 9 positions agree with TRBD1. This TCR derives from a woman younger than 45 with acute or convalescent COVID-19. This chain's CDR3 is CASSVWTRDRARLAFGQPQHF. The CDR3 DNA is TGTGCCAGCAGTGTATGGACCCGGGACAGGGCTCGGTTGGCGTTTGGGCAGCCCCAGCATTTT. Filled out from reference TRBV28 and TRBJ1-5, the complete variable domain reads DVKVTQSSRYLVKRTGEKVFLECVQDMDHENMFWYRQDPGLGLRLIYFSYDVKMKEKGDIPEGYSVSREKKERFSLILESASTNQTSMYLCASSVWTRDRARLAFGQPQHFGDGTRLSIL.